What follows describes a single TCR beta chain. What it binds is not known. This sample is drawn from a study of T cell repertoires in aging, cancer and after chemotherapy. Points from the study as a whole: In each cancer cohort, median generation probability increased across chemotherapy, suggesting thymic output rebounded.

TRB rearrangements spanning V, D and J were amplified using mixed TRB-A/B primers. TCRdb re-called the multiplex PCR reads with MiXCR, one entry per CDR3 protein. Among some 20,000 distinct CDR3 sequences listed, less than 45% were seen once. Peripheral blood genomic DNA, not sorted cells or RNA, was the template. This sequence was found in a human donor with a solid tumor. The sequenced sample was blood.

CDR3 sequence reads: CRGQGATNTEAFF. CDR3 nucleotides: TGCAGGGGGCAGGGGGCCACGAACACTGAAGCTTTCTTT. This chain connects TRBV20-1 to TRBJ1-1, with TRBD1 matching 8 bases. Germline V lookup: CDR1 DFQATT, CDR2 SNEGSKA (reference sequence). The CDR3 is 13 residues long.